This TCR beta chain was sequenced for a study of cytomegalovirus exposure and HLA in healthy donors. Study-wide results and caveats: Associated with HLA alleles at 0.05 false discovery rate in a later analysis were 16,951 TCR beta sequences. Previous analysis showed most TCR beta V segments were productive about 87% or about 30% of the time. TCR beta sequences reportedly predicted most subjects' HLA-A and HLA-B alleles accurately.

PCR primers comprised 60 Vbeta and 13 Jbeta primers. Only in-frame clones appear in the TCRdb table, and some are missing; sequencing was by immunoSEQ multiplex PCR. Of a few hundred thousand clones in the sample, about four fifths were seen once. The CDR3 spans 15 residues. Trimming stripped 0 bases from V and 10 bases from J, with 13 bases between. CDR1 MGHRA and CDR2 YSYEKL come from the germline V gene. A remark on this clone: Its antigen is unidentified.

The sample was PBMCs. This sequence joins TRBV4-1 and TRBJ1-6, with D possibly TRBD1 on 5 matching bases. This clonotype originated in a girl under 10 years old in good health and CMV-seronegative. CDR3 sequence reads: CASSQDERRGSPLHF. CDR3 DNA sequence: TGCGCCAGCAGCCAAGATGAGCGGAGGGGATCACCCCTCCACTTT.